The sequence of this T cell receptor (beta chain) was determined in a study of CD8+CD57+ T cells in acquired aplastic anemia. After removal of 6 bases from V and 3 bases from J, the junction contained 4 bases not matched to a gene. This CDR3 region has 13 residues. CDR1 and CDR2 from the germline V gene are MNHNS and SASEGT. This clonotype showed up just a few times. Patients chosen for sequencing had shown CD8+CD57+ cell expansion by flow cytometry. TCR beta VDJ and CDR3 profiles were obtained from a genomic DNA template. TCRdb processed the reads anew with MiXCR; each CDR3 protein has one entry. The data show around 430,000 distinct CDR3 sequences, with more than 25% seen just once and 0.82% held by the top ten.

Source material: sorted CD4+, CD8+, or CD8+CD57+ T cells (not recorded which) from PBMCs. The V gene is TRBV6-1, the J gene TRBJ1-2; 7 bases line up with TRBD1. The TCR originated in a human donor with aplastic anemia. CDR3 in DNA: TGTGCCAGCAGAGACAGGGCGGACTATGGCTACACCTTC. Translated, it gives CASRDRADYGYTF.